This T cell receptor (beta chain) originates from a study of T cell responses to AZD1222 COVID-19 vaccine. Study-wide context: The analysis combined second doses at about 4 or about 12 weeks.

V lost 1 base and J 6 bases, leaving 16 bases between the germline ends. The CDR3 runs to 16 residues. The V gene's germline CDR1 is MGHRA and CDR2 YSYEKL. Assay used: immunoSEQ multiplex PCR; TCRdb lists only in-frame clones, some missing. The table shows 110,000 to 150,000 clones, with 92% occurring only once. On this clone: As yet, its antigen is unknown.

Broader study findings: Recipients of two AZD1222 doses showed rising Spike-specific TCR breadth and depth. Baseline serostatus was positive in only six AZD1222 recipients.

The starting material was peripheral blood, obtained on day 0 of AZD1222 vaccination. This clonotype was obtained from an adult in good health. The chain carries TRBV4-1 and TRBJ2-1, with D uncertain. This chain's CDR3 is CASSQVTPVSRNEQFF. Written as DNA, the CDR3 is TGCGCCAGCAGCCAAGTCACACCAGTATCCCGCAATGAGCAGTTCTTC.